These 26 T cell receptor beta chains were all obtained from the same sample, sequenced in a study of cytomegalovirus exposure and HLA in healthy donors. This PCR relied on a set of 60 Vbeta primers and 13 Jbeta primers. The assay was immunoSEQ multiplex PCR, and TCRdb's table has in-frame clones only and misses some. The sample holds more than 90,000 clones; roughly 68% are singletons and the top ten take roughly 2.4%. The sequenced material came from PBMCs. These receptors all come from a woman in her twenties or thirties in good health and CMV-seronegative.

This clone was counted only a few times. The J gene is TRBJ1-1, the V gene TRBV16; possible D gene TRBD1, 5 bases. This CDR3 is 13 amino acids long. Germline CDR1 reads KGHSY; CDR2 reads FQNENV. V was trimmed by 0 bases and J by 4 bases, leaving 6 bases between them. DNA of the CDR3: TGTGCCAGCAGCCAATCCAGGGTCACTGAAGCTTTCTTT. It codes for CASSQSRVTEAFF.

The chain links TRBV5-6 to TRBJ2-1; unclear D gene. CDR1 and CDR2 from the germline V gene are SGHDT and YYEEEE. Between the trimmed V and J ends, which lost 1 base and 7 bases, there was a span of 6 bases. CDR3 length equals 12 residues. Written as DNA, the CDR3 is TGTGCCAGCAGCTTGAATAGAAATGAGCAGTTCTTC. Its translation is CASSLNRNEQFF.

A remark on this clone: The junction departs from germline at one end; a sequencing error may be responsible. The DNA of the CDR3 is TGCAATGCTGTCAGGAACACTGAAGCTTTCTTT. Translating gives CNAVRNTEAFF. The J gene is TRBJ1-1, the V gene TRBV20-1; unclear D gene. The CDR3 sequence is 11 residues long. Per the germline V gene, CDR1 is DFQATT and CDR2 is SNEGSKA (reference sequence).

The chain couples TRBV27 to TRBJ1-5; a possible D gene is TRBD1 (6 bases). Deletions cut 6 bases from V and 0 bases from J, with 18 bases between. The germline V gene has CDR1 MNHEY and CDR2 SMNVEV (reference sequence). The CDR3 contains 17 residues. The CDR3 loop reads CASRPLDSHNSNQPQHF. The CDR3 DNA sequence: TGTGCCAGCAGACCGCTGGACAGCCATAATAGCAATCAGCCCCAGCATTTT.

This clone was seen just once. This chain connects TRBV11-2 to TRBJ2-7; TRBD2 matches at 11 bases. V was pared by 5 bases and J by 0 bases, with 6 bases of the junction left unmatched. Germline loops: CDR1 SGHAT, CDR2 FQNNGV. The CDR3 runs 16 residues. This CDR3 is CASSRIAGGFSYEQYF. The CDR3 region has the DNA TGTGCCAGCAGCCGTATAGCGGGAGGGTTCTCCTACGAGCAGTACTTC.

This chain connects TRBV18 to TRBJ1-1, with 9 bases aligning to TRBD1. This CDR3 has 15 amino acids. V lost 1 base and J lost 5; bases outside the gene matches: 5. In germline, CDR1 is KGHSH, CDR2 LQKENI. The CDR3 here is CASSPRTGGGTEAFF. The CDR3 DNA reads TGTGCCAGCTCACCACGAACAGGGGGCGGGACTGAAGCTTTCTTT.

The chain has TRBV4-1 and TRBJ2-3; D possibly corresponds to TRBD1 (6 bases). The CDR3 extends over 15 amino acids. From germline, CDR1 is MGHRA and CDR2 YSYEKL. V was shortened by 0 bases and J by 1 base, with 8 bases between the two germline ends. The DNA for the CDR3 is TGCGCCAGCAGCCAAGATTGGACAGGCACAGATACGCAGTATTTT. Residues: CASSQDWTGTDTQYF.

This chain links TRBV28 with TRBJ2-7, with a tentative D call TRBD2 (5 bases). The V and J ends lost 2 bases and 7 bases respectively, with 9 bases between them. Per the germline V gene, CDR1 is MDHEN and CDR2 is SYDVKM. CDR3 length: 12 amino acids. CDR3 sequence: CASSLNRLEQYF. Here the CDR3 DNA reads TGTGCCAGCAGTTTAAACAGACTAGAGCAGTACTTC. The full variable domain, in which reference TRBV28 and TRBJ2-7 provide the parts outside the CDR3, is DVKVTQSSRYLVKRTGEKVFLECVQDMDHENMFWYRQDPGLGLRLIYFSYDVKMKEKGDIPEGYSVSREKKERFSLILESASTNQTSMYLCASSLNRLEQYFGPGTRLTVT.

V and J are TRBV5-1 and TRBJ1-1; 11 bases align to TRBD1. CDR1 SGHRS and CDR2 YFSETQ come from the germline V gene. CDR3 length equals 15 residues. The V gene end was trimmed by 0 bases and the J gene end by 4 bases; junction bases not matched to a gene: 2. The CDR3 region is CASSLGTGGFTEAFF. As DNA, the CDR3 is TGCGCCAGCAGCTTGGGGACAGGGGGCTTCACTGAAGCTTTCTTT.

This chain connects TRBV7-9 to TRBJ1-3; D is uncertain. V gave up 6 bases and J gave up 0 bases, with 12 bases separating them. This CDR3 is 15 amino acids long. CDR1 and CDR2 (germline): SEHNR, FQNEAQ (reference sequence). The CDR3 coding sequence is TGTGCCAGCAGTTCTAGTAGCAACTCTGGAAACACCATATATTTT. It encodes CASSSSSNSGNTIYF.

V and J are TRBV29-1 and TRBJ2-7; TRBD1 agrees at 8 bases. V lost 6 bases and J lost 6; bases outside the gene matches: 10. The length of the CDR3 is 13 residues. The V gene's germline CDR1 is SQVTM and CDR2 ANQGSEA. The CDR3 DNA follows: TGCAGCGTCGAAACAGGGGGAAGAGGCGAGCAGTACTTC. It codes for CSVETGGRGEQYF.

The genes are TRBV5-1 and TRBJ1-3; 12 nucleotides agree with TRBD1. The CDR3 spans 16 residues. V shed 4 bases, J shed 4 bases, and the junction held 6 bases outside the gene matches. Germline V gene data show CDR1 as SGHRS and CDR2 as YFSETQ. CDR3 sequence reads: CASSLGDRGHGNTIYF. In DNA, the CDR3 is TGCGCCAGCAGCCTAGGGGACAGGGGGCACGGAAACACCATATATTTT.

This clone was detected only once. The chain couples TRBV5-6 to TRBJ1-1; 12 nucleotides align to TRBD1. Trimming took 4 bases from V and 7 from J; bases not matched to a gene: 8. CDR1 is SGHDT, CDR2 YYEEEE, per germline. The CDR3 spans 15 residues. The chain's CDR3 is CASSPRDRGPSEAFF. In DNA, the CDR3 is TGTGCCAGCAGCCCGAGGGACAGGGGGCCGAGTGAAGCTTTCTTT.

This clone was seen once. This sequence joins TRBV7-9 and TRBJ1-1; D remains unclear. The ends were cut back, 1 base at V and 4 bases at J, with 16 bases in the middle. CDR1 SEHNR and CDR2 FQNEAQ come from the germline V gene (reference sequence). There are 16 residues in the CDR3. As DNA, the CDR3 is TGTGCCAGCAGCTTAGTGTTGGCGTGGGAGGGCACTGAAGCTTTCTTT. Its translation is CASSLVLAWEGTEAFF.

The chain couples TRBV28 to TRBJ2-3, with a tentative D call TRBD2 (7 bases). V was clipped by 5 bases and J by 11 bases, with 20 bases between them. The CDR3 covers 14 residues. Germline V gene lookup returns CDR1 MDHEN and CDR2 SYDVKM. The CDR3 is CASSKAIGLGGQYF. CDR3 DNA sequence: TGTGCCAGCAGTAAGGCTATTGGACTAGGGGGGCAGTATTTT.

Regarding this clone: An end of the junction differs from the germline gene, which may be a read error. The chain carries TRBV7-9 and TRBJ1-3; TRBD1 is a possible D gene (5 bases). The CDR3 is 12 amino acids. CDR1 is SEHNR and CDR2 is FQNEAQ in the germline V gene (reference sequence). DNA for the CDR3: TGTTCCAGCAGCTTAGAAGGGGACACCATATATTTT. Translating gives CSSSLEGDTIYF.

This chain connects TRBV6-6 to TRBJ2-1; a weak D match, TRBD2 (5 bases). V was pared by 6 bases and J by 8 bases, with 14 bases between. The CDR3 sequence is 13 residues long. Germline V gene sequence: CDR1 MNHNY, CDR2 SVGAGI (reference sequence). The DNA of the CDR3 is TGTGCCAGCAGGACAACTAGTACGGATGAGCAGTTCTTC. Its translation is CASRTTSTDEQFF.

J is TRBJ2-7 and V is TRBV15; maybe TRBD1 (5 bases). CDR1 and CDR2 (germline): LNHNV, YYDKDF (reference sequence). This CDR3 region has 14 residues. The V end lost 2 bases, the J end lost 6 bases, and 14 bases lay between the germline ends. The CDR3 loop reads CATSRPPGWGEQYF. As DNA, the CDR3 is TGTGCCACCAGCAGACCACCAGGGTGGGGCGAGCAGTACTTC.

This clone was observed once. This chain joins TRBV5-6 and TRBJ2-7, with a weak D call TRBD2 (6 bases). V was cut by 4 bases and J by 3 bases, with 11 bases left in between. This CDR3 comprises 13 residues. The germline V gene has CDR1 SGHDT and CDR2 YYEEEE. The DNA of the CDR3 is TGTGCCAGCAGCCAGGAGGGGTACTACGAGCAGTACTTC. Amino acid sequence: CASSQEGYYEQYF.

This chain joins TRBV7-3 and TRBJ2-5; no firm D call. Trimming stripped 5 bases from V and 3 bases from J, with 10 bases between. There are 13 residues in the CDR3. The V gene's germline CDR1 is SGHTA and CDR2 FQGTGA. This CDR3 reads CASSPPYEETQYF. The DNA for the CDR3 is TGTGCCAGCAGCCCGCCCTATGAAGAGACCCAGTACTTC.

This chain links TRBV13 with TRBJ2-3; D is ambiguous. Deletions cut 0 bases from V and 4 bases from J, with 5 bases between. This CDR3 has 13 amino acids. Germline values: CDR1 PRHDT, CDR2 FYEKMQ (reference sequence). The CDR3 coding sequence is TGTGCCAGCAGCTTAGGGCGTTCAGATACGCAGTATTTT. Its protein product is CASSLGRSDTQYF.

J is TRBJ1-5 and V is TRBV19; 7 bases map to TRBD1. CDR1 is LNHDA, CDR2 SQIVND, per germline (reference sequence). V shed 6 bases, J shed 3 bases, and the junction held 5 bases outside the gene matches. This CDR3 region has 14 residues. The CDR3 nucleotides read TGTGCCAGTAGCGGGGGACAGCCCAATCAGCCCCAGCATTTT. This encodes CASSGGQPNQPQHF.

Here the CDR3 reads CASSPGANGYTF. The CDR3 DNA reads as TGTGCCAGCAGCCCAGGTGCGAATGGCTACACCTTC. The chain joins TRBV7-9 to TRBJ1-2; unclear D gene. Trimming removed 5 bases at V and 6 bases at J, with 10 bases between. The CDR3 is 12 amino acids. Germline CDR1 SEHNR, CDR2 FQNEAQ (reference sequence).

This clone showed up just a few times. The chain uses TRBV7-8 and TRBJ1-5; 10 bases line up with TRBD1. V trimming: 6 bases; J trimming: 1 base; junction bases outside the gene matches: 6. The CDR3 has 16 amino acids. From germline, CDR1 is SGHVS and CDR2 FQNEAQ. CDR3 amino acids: CASRLTGGGSNQPQHF. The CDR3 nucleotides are TGTGCCAGCAGGTTGACAGGGGGCGGGAGCAATCAGCCCCAGCATTTT.

The CDR3 DNA is TGCGCCAGCAGCCAATCCGGGACTAGCAGGGGTGAGCAGTTCTTC. Translation gives CASSQSGTSRGEQFF. The chain joins TRBV4-3 to TRBJ2-1; 9 bases line up with TRBD2. V shed 2 bases, J shed 9 bases, and the junction held 8 bases outside the gene matches. CDR3 length equals 15 residues. Germline V gene lookup returns CDR1 LGHNA and CDR2 YSLEER.

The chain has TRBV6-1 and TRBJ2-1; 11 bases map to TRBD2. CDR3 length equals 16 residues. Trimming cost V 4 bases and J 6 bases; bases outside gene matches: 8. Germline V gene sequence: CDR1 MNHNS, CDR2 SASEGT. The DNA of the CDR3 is TGTGCCAGCAGTGGCCAACTAGCGGGAGCAGGCAATGAGCAGTTCTTC. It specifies CASSGQLAGAGNEQFF.